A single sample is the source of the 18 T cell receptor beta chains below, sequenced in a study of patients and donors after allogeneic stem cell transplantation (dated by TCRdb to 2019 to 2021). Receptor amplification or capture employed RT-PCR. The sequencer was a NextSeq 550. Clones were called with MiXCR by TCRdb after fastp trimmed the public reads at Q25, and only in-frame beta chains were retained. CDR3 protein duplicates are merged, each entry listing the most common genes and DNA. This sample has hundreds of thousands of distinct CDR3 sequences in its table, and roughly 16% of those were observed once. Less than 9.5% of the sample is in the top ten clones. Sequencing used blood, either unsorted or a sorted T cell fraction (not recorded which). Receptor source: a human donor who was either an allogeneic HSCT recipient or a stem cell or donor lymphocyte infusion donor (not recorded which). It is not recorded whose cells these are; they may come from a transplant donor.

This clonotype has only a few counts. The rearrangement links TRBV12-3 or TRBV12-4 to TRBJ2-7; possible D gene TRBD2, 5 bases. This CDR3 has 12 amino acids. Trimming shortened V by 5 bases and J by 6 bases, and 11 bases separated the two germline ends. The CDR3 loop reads CASSASGSEQYF. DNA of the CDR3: TGTGCCAGCAGTGCTTCGGGATCCGAGCAGTACTTC.

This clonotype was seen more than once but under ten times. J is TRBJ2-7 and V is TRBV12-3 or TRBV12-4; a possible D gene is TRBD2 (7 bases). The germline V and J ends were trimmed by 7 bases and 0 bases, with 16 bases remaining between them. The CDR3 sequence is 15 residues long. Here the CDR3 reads CASTGGAGASYEQYF. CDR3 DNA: TGTGCCAGCACTGGGGGGGCGGGAGCCTCCTACGAGCAGTACTTC.

CDR3 protein: CASSFWGRMPGYTF. The CDR3 nucleotides read TGTGCCAGCAGCTTTTGGGGAAGGATGCCTGGCTACACCTTC. The chain couples TRBV11-2 to TRBJ1-2, with no clear D. The germline V gene has CDR1 SGHAT and CDR2 FQNNGV. V was shortened by 3 bases and J by 7 bases, with 15 bases between the two germline ends. The CDR3 contains 14 residues.

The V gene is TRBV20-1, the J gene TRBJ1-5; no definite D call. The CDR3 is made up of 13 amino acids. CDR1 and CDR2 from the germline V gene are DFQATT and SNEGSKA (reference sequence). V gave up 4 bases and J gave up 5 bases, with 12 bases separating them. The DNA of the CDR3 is TGCAGTGCTAAGTCAAGGGCCTATCAGCCCCAGCATTTT. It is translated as CSAKSRAYQPQHF.

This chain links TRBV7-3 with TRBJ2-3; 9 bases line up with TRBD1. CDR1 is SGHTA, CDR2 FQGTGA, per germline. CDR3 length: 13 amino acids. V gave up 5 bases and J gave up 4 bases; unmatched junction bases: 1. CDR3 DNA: TGTGCCAGCAGCCGGACAGGGGCAGATACGCAGTATTTT. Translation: CASSRTGADTQYF.

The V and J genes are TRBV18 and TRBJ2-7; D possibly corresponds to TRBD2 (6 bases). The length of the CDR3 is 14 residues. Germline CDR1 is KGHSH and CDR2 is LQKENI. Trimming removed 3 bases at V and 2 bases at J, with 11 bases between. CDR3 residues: CASSPGTPPYEQYF. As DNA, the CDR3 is TGTGCCAGCTCACCCGGGACTCCCCCCTACGAGCAGTACTTC.

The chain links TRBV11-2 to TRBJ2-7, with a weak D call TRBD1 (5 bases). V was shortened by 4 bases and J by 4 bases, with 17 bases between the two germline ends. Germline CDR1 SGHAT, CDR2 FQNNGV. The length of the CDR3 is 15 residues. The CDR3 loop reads CASSSQPETVYEQYF. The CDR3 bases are TGTGCCAGCAGCTCGCAACCCGAGACAGTATACGAGCAGTACTTC.

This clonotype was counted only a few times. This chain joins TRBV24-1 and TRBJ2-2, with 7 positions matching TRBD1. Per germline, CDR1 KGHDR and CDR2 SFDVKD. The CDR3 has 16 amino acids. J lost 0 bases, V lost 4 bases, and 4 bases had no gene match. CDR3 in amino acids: CATSDSGTANTGELFF. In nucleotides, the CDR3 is TGTGCCACCAGTGACTCCGGGACAGCGAACACCGGGGAGCTGTTTTTT.

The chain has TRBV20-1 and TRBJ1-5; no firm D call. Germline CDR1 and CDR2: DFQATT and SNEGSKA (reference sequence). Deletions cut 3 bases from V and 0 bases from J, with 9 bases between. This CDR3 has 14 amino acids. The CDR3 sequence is CSARADYSNQPQHF. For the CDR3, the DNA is TGCAGTGCTAGGGCAGACTATAGCAATCAGCCCCAGCATTTT.

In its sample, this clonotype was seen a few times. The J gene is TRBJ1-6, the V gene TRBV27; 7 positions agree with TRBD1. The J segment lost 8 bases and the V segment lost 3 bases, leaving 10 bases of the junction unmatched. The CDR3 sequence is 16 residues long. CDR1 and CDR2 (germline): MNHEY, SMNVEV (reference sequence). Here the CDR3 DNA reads TGTGCCAGCAGTTTCCGCGGGGGGACAGTAGATTCACCCCTCCACTTT. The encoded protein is CASSFRGGTVDSPLHF.

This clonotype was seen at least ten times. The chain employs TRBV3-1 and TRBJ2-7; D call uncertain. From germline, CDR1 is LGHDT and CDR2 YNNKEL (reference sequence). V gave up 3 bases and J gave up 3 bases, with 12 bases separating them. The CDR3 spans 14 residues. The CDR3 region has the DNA TGTGCCAGCAGCCAGGGCAGACTGGTCTACGAGCAGTACTTC. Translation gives CASSQGRLVYEQYF.

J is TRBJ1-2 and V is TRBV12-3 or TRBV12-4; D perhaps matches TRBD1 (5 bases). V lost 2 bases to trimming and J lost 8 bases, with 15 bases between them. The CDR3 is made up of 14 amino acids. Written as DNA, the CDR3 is TGTGCCAGCAGTTTAAGGCCCGGGGCAGGAGGCTACACCTTC. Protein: CASSLRPGAGGYTF.

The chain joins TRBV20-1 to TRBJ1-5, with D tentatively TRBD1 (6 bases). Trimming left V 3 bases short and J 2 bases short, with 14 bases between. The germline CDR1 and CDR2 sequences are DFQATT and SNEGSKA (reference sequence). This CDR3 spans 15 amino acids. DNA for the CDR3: TGCAGTGCTAGTATACAGGGACTTGGCAATCAGCCCCAGCATTTT. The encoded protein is CSASIQGLGNQPQHF.

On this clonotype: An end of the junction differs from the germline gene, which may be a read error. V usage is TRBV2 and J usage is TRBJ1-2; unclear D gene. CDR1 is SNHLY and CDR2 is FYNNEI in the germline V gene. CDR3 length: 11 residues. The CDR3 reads CVSSPGYGYTF. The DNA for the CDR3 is TGTGTCAGCAGTCCGGGCTATGGCTACACCTTC.

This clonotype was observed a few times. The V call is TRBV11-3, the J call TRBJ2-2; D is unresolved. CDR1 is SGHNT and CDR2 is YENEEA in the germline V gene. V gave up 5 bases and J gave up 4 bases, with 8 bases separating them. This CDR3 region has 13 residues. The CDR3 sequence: CASSPGFTGELFF. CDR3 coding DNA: TGTGCCAGCAGCCCTGGGTTCACCGGGGAGCTGTTTTTT.

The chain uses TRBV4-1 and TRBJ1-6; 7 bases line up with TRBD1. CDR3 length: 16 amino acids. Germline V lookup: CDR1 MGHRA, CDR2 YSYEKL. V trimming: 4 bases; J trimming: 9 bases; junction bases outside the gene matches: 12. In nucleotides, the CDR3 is TGCGCCAGCAGCCTCCCGGGGGGACAGAGCGGTTCACCCCTCCACTTT. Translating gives CASSLPGGQSGSPLHF.

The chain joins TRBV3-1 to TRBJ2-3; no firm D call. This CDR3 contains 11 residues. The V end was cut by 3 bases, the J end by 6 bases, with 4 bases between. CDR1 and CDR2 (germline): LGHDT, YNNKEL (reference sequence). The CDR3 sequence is CASSQVDTQYF. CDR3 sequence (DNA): TGTGCCAGCAGCCAGGTGGATACGCAGTATTTT.

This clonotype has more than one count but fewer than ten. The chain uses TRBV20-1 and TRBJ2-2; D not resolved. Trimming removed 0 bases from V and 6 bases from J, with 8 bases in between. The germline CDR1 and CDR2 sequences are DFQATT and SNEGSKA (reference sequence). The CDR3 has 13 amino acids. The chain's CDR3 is CSARDLLAGELFF. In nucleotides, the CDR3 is TGCAGTGCTAGAGATTTGTTGGCCGGGGAGCTGTTTTTT.